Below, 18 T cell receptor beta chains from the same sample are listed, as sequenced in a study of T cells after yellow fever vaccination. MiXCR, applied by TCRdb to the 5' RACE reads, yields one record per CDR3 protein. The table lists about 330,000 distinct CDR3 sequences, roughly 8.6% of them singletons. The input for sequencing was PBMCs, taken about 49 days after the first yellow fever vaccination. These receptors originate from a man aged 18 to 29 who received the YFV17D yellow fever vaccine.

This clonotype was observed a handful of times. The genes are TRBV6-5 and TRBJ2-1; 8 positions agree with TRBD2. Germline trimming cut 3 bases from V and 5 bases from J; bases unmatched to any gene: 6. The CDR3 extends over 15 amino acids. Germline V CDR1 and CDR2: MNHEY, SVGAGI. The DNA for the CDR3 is TGTGCCAGCAGTTATACTCTAGCGGGCAACAATGAGCAGTTCTTC. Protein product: CASSYTLAGNNEQFF.

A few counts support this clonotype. The CDR3 DNA is TGTGCCAGCAGTATAACCGGGACAGGAGCCTATGGCTACACCTTC. Its translation: CASSITGTGAYGYTF. The chain couples TRBV27 to TRBJ1-2, with 8 nucleotides matching TRBD1. The CDR3 covers 15 residues. With 5 bases clipped from V and 4 bases from J, the junction kept 9 bases outside the gene matches. CDR1 and CDR2 (germline): MNHEY, SMNVEV (reference sequence).

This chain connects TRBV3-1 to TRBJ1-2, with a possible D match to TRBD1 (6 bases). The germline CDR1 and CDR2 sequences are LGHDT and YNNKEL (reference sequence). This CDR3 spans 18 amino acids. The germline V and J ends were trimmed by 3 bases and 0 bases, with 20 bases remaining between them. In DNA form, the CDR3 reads TGTGCCAGCAGCCAGGCGGACAGACTCTCCCCTGCTAACTATGGCTACACCTTC. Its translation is CASSQADRLSPANYGYTF.

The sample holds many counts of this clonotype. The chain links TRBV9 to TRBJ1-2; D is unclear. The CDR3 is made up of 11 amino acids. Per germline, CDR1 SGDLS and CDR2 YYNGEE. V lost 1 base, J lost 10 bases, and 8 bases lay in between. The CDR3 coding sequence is TGTGCCAGCAGCGTAATGGGATTCTACACCTTC. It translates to CASSVMGFYTF.

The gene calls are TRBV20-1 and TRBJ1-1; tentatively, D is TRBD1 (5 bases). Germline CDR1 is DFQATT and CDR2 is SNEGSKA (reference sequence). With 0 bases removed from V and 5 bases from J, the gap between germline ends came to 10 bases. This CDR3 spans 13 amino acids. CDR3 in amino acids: CSAREGARTEAFF. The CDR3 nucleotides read TGCAGTGCTAGAGAAGGGGCGCGAACTGAAGCTTTCTTT.

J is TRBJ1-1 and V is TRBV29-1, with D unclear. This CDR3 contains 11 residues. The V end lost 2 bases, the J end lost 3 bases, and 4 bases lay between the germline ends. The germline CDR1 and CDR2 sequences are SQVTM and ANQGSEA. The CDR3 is CSVEHDTEAFF. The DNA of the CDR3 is TGCAGCGTTGAACACGACACTGAAGCTTTCTTT. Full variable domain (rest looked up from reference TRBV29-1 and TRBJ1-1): SAVISQKPSRDICQRGTSLTIQCQVDSQVTMMFWYRQQPGQSLTLIATANQGSEATYESGFVIDKFPISRPNLTFSTLTVSNMSPEDSSIYLCSVEHDTEAFFGQGTRLTVV.

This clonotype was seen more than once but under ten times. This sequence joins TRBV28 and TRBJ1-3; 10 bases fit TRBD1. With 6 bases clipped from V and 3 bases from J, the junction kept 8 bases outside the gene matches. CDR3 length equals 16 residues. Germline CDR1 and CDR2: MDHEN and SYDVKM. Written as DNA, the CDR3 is TGTGCCAGCAGCTCCACGGGACAGGGGAATGGAAACACCATATATTTT. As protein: CASSSTGQGNGNTIYF.

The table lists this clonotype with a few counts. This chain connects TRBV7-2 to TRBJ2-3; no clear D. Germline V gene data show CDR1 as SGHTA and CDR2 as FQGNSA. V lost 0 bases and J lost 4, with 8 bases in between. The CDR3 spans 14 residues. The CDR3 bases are TGTGCCAGCAGCTTAGCCCGGGCGGCAGATACGCAGTATTTT. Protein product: CASSLARAADTQYF.

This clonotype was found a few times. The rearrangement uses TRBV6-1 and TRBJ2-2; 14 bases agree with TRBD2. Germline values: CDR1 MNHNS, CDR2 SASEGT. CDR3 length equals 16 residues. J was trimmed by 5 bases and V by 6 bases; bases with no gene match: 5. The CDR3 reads CASSRGLAGGTGELFF. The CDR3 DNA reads TGTGCCAGCAGCCGCGGACTAGCGGGGGGAACCGGGGAGCTGTTTTTT.

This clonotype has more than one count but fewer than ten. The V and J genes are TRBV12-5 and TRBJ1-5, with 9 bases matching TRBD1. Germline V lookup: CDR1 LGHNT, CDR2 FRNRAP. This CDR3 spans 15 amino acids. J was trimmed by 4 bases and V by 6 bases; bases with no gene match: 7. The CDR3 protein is CASGIQGARNQPQHF. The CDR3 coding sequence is TGTGCTAGTGGGATACAGGGGGCGCGTAATCAGCCCCAGCATTTT.

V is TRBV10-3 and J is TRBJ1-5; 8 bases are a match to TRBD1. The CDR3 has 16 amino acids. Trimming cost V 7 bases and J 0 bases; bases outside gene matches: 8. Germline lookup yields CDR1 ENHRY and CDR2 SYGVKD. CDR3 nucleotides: TGTGCCATCAAAAACGACAGGGGTGATAGCAATCAGCCCCAGCATTTT. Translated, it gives CAIKNDRGDSNQPQHF.

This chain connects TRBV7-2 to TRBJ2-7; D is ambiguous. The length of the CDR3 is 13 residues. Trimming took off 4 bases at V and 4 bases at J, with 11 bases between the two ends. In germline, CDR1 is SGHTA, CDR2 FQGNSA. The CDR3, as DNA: TGTGCCAGCAGCTCAGGACCGGGTTACGAGCAGTACGTC. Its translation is CASSSGPGYEQYV.

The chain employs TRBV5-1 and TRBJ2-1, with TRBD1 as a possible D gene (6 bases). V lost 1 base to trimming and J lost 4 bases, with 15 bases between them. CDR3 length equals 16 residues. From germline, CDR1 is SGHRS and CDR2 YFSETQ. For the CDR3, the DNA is TGCGCCAGCAGCTTGCGGTCATCAGGGGTTTACAATGAGCAGTTCTTC. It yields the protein CASSLRSSGVYNEQFF.

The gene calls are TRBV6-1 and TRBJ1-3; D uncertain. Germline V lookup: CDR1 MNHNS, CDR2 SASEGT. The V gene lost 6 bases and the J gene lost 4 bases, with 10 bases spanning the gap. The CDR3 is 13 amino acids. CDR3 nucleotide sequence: TGTGCCAGCAGGACCCTCGCCGGAAACACCATATATTTT. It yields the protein CASRTLAGNTIYF.

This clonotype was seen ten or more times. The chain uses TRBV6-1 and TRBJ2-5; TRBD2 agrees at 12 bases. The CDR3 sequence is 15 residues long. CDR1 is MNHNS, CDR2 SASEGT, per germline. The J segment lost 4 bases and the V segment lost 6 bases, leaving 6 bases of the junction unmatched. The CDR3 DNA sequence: TGTGCCAGCAGCGAACTAGCGGGGGGATCAGAGACCCAGTACTTC. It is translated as CASSELAGGSETQYF.

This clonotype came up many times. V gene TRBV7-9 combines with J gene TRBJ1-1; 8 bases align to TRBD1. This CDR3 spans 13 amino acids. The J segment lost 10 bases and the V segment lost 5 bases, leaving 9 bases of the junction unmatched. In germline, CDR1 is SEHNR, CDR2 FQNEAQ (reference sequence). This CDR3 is CASSGSQGAGAFF. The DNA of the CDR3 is TGTGCCAGCAGCGGATCCCAGGGGGCAGGAGCTTTCTTT.

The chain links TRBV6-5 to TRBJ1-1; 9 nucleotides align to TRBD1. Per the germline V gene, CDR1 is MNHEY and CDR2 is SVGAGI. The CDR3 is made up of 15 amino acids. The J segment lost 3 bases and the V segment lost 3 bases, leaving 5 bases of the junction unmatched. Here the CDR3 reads CASSYSGQGYTEAFF. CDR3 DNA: TGTGCCAGCAGTTATTCCGGACAGGGGTACACTGAAGCTTTCTTT.

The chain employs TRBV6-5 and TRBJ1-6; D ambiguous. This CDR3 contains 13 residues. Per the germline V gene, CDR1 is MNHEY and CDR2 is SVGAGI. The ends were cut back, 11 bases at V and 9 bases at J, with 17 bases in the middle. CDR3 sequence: CAGTSSASSPLHF. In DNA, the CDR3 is TGTGCCGGCACAAGCAGCGCTAGTTCACCCCTCCACTTT.